This is a list of T cell receptor beta chains from one sample in a study of blood T cell repertoires in COVID-19. Repertoires were generated with immunoSEQ multiplex PCR, while TCRdb's copy carries only in-frame clones and drops some. The data hold approximately 130,000 clones, with just over 75% observed a single time. The material sequenced was peripheral blood. The receptors derive from a human donor in a cohort sampled during active COVID-19. Each CDR3 is given with its conserved first and last residue. The order of the fields is V gene, J gene, clone size, D gene, CDR3 protein, CDR3 DNA. The D gene is left open where the match is weak. The size entry is marked missing in some rows and otherwise reads once, few, many or a size class.

TRBV6-5	TRBJ1-2	NA	TRBD1	CASSYLQTGEGYTF	TGTGCCAGCAGTTACCTACAAACAGGGGAAGGCTACACCTTC
TRBV7-2	TRBJ2-5	NA	NA	CASSFGTLQETQYF	TGTGCCAGCAGCTTCGGGACTCTACAAGAGACCCAGTACTTC
TRBV30	TRBJ2-1	NA	NA	CAWSVVPLYSSYNEQFF	TGTGCCTGGAGTGTAGTCCCCCTCTATAGCTCCTACAATGAGCAGTTCTTC
TRBV29-1	TRBJ2-7	NA	NA	CSCSASGGYEQYF	TGCAGCTGCTCGGCAAGCGGAGGTTACGAGCAGTACTTC
TRBV4-2	TRBJ1-1	NA	NA	CASSQVGTRATEAFF	TGTGCCAGCAGCCAAGTGGGTACCAGGGCTACTGAAGCTTTCTTT
TRBV18	TRBJ2-2	NA	TRBD2	CASSPLRVGTSGGNTGELFF	TGTGCCAGCTCACCCCTCCGGGTGGGGACTAGCGGGGGAAACACCGGGGAGCTGTTTTTT
TRBV18	TRBJ1-6	NA	TRBD1	CASSQDRKNSPLHF	TGTGCCAGCTCACAGGACAGGAAAAATTCACCCCTCCACTTT
TRBV10-3	TRBJ1-1	NA	NA	CAISDELVARMNTEAFF	TGTGCCATCAGTGATGAGTTGGTTGCCCGAATGAACACTGAAGCTTTCTTT
TRBV18	TRBJ2-7	NA	TRBD2	CASSPTSSGGAGEQYF	TGTGCCAGCTCACCAACGTCAAGCGGGGGGGCCGGAGAGCAGTACTTC
TRBV9	TRBJ1-1	NA	NA	CASSVHPGTSEAFF	TGTGCCAGCAGCGTCCATCCCGGGACTTCTGAAGCTTTCTTT
TRBV6-4	TRBJ2-7	NA	TRBD1	CASSEPGGLTNEQYF	TGTGCCAGCAGTGAGCCAGGGGGCTTAACGAACGAGCAGTACTTC
TRBV5-1	TRBJ1-2	few	NA	CASSLGQSQYGYTF	TGCGCCAGCAGCTTGGGCCAGTCCCAGTATGGCTACACCTTC
TRBV9	TRBJ1-5	few	NA	CASNLGGGNQPQHF	TGTGCCAGCAATCTTGGCGGCGGCAATCAGCCCCAGCATTTT
TRBV27	TRBJ2-7	NA	NA	CASSSGGGAPYEQYF	TGTGCCAGCAGTTCTGGCGGGGGCGCACCCTACGAGCAGTACTTC
TRBV5-1	TRBJ1-4	NA	NA	CASRSREGPLEKLFF	TGCGCCAGCAGGTCTAGGGAGGGGCCCTTGGAAAAACTGTTTTTT
TRBV27	TRBJ2-5	NA	NA	CASSLSYAYQETQYF	TGTGCCAGCAGTTTATCCTACGCGTACCAAGAGACCCAGTACTTC
TRBV6-6	TRBJ1-6	few	TRBD1	CASSPNPGQGNSPLHF	TGTGCCAGCAGCCCCAACCCGGGACAGGGGAATTCACCCCTCCACTTT
TRBV11-2	TRBJ2-3	NA	TRBD2	CASSLVVAGGTDTQYF	TGTGCCAGCAGCTTAGTGGTAGCGGGGGGTACAGATACGCAGTATTTT
TRBV18	TRBJ2-5	NA	NA	CASSPLVGAETQYF	TGTGCCAGCTCACCACTGGTGGGCGCGGAGACCCAGTACTTC
TRBV7-8	TRBJ1-3	NA	NA	CASSPIARGSGNTIYF	TGTGCCAGCAGCCCAATTGCCAGGGGCTCGGGAAACACCATATATTTT
TRBV16	TRBJ2-5	NA	TRBD1	CASSQWDRGMEETQYF	TGTGCCAGCAGCCAATGGGACAGGGGGATGGAAGAGACCCAGTACTTC
TRBV11-2	TRBJ2-4	NA	TRBD1	CASSFSGTGIGIQYF	TGTGCCAGCAGCTTCTCCGGGACAGGGATTGGCATTCAGTACTTC
TRBV5-1	TRBJ2-7	NA	TRBD1	CASSSGTGGKSYEQYF	TGCGCCAGCAGCTCAGGGACAGGGGGGAAGAGCTACGAGCAGTACTTC
TRBV19	TRBJ2-1	NA	TRBD2	CASSTGLAGPYNEQFF	TGTGCCAGTAGTACGGGACTAGCGGGGCCCTACAATGAGCAGTTCTTC
TRBV30	TRBJ1-2	NA	NA	CAWSDPTRMGREAYTF	TGTGCCTGGAGTGACCCAACCCGAATGGGCAGGGAGGCCTACACCTTC
TRBV5-1	TRBJ2-3	NA	NA	CASSLAPGEGTDTQYF	TGCGCCAGCAGCTTGGCCCCGGGGGAGGGCACAGATACGCAGTATTTT
TRBV7-8	TRBJ1-1	few	NA	CASSLVQGLTEAFF	TGTGCCAGCAGCTTAGTTCAGGGTTTGACTGAAGCTTTCTTT
TRBV19	TRBJ1-5	few	NA	CASREASQPQHF	TGTGCCAGTAGAGAGGCAAGTCAGCCCCAGCATTTT
TRBV10-3	TRBJ1-5	NA	NA	CAISRQDNQPQHF	TGTGCCATCAGTAGACAGGACAATCAGCCCCAGCATTTT
TRBV7-6	TRBJ1-4	NA	TRBD1	CASSLFQGANEKLFF	TGTGCCAGCAGCTTATTTCAGGGGGCAAATGAAAAACTGTTTTTT
TRBV7-8	TRBJ2-5	once	NA	CASSLVPGKGETQYF	TGTGCCAGCAGCTTAGTCCCAGGGAAGGGAGAGACCCAGTACTTC
TRBV2	TRBJ1-5	NA	NA	CASSPQGNQPQHF	TGTGCCAGCAGCCCCCAGGGCAATCAGCCCCAGCATTTT